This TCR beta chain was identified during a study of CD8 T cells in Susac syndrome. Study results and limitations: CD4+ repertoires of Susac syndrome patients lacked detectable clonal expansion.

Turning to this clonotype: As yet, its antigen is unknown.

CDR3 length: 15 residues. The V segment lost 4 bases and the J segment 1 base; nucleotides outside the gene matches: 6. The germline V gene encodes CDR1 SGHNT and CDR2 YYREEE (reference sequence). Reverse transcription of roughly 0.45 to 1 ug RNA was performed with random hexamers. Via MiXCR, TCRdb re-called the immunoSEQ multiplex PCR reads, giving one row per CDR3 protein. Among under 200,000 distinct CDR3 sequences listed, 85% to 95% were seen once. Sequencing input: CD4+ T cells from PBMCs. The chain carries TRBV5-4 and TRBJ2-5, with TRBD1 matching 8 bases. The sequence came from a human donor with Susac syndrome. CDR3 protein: CASSGSGQGQETQYF. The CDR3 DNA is TGTGCCAGCAGCGGAAGCGGACAGGGCCAAGAGACCCAGTACTTC.